The 30 T cell receptor beta chains reported below all come from one sample, sequenced in a study of shared clonotypes between healthy human individuals (dated by TCRdb to between 2020 and 2021). The receptor library was made with the immunoSEQ multiplex PCR assay. This is the immuneACCESS table as TCRdb keeps it, with only in-frame sequences that have V and J called. A part of the clones is gone; compared with another copy, unresolved V genes explain less than half, and the rest is unexplained. Present in this sample are some 2.4 million clones, 80% to 95% of which were seen just once. Around 0.4% of the sample is in the top ten clones. Sequencing was performed on naive CD4+ T cells from PBMCs. The cell subset or site label, as the study defines it: CD45RA+ positively selected. The receptors here all came from a man aged 18 to 35 in good health. Some clones in this sample may be carry-over from other donors' samples.

The chain has TRBV28 and TRBJ1-1; D may be TRBD1 (6 bases). The germline V and J ends were trimmed by 6 bases and 4 bases, with 21 bases remaining between them. This CDR3 is 16 amino acids long. Per germline, CDR1 MDHEN and CDR2 SYDVKM. The CDR3 DNA reads as TGTGCCAGCAGCCCGGTGGGTTACAGGGTATCCACTGAAGCTTTCTTT. Translating gives CASSPVGYRVSTEAFF.

The chain couples TRBV7-2 to TRBJ1-5; D remains unclear. V dropped 5 bases and J dropped 4 bases, with 18 bases sitting between them. This CDR3 has 16 amino acids. CDR1 and CDR2 (germline): SGHTA, FQGNSA. The CDR3 nucleotides read TGTGCCAGCAGCCCCCGGCGGTCGGCGGAAAATCAGCCCCAGCATTTT. Translation: CASSPRRSAENQPQHF.

This chain uses TRBV7-9 with TRBJ1-2, with no clear D. V dropped 3 bases and J dropped 1 base, with 12 bases sitting between them. The germline CDR1 and CDR2 sequences are SEHNR and FQNEAQ (reference sequence). This CDR3 has 15 amino acids. The DNA for the CDR3 is TGTGCCAGCAGCTTGACGTCGGTTGATAACTATGGCTACACCTTC. Amino acid sequence: CASSLTSVDNYGYTF. Complete variable domain (other parts from reference TRBV7-9 and TRBJ1-2): DTGVSQNPRHKITKRGQNVTFRCDPISEHNRLYWYRQTLGQGPEFLTYFQNEAQLEKSRLLSDRFSAERPKGSFSTLEIQRTEQGDSAMYLCASSLTSVDNYGYTFGSGTRLTVV.

This chain uses TRBV28 with TRBJ2-7, with TRBD2 as a possible D gene (5 bases). The CDR3 is made up of 18 amino acids. CDR1 and CDR2 (germline): MDHEN, SYDVKM. With 5 bases removed from V and 3 bases from J, the gap between germline ends came to 26 bases. The CDR3 region has the DNA TGTGCCAGCAGTCCCATCATGTCCCAAATGAGGGTGGACTACGAGCAGTACTTC. Its translation: CASSPIMSQMRVDYEQYF.

The chain combines TRBV28 with TRBJ2-7; D remains ambiguous. Germline loops: CDR1 MDHEN, CDR2 SYDVKM. This CDR3 comprises 12 residues. Trimming took off 1 base at V and 7 bases at J, with 8 bases between the two ends. The CDR3 DNA follows: TGTGCCAGCAGTTTATTCCCTCGGGAGCAGTACTTC. This codes for CASSLFPREQYF. Looking up the rest from reference TRBV28 and TRBJ2-7 gives the full variable domain: DVKVTQSSRYLVKRTGEKVFLECVQDMDHENMFWYRQDPGLGLRLIYFSYDVKMKEKGDIPEGYSVSREKKERFSLILESASTNQTSMYLCASSLFPREQYFGPGTRLTVT.

The rearrangement links TRBV27 to TRBJ1-3; no clear D. From germline, CDR1 is MNHEY and CDR2 SMNVEV (reference sequence). The V gene lost 6 bases and the J gene lost 1 base, with 10 bases spanning the gap. CDR3 length equals 14 residues. The CDR3 reads CASSSSPSGNTIYF. CDR3 coding DNA: TGTGCCAGCAGCTCCTCCCCTTCTGGAAACACCATATATTTT.

This clone was seen once. This chain uses TRBV9 with TRBJ2-1, with 7 bases lining up with TRBD1. The V gene's germline CDR1 is SGDLS and CDR2 YYNGEE. The trim removed 4 bases at V and 0 bases at J, leaving 7 bases unmatched. This CDR3 has 16 residues. CDR3 in amino acids: CASSSRQGSSYNEQFF. CDR3 nucleotides: TGTGCCAGCAGCTCCAGACAGGGAAGCTCCTACAATGAGCAGTTCTTC.

The chain links TRBV27 to TRBJ1-2, with a weak D call TRBD1 (6 bases). V was shortened by 4 bases and J by 2 bases, with 8 bases between the two germline ends. Germline V gene sequence: CDR1 MNHEY, CDR2 SMNVEV (reference sequence). CDR3 length: 13 residues. The CDR3 sequence: CASSWTVNYGYTF. The CDR3 DNA reads as TGTGCCAGCAGTTGGACAGTCAACTATGGCTACACCTTC.

As regards this clone: Other DNA sequences of this sample code for an identical CDR3. The gene calls are TRBV28 and TRBJ2-1; TRBD2 agrees at 11 bases. Germline V gene sequence: CDR1 MDHEN, CDR2 SYDVKM. V shed 4 bases, J shed 5 bases, and the junction held 7 bases outside the gene matches. The CDR3 length is 16 residues. CDR3 protein: CASSSPGTSGDNEQFF. The CDR3, as DNA: TGTGCCAGCAGTTCCCCCGGGACTAGCGGAGACAATGAGCAGTTCTTC.

A remark on this clone: Its ends do not fully match the called genes, so a read error is possible. The chain recombines TRBV30 with TRBJ1-2; possibly TRBD1 for D (6 bases). The CDR3 spans 11 residues. Germline CDR1 and CDR2: GTSNPN and SVGIG (reference sequence). CDR3 protein: CAWSVQGPSAF. The CDR3 DNA reads as TGTGCCTGGAGTGTACAGGGCCCAAGTGCCTTC.

The V call is TRBV4-1, the J call TRBJ2-4; unclear D gene. V was clipped by 5 bases and J by 0 bases, with 17 bases between them. The CDR3 spans 17 residues. The V gene's germline CDR1 is MGHRA and CDR2 YSYEKL. Written as DNA, the CDR3 is TGCGCCAGCAGCTCCATGGTCGGCGCCCTAGCCAAAAACATTCAGTACTTC. Amino acids: CASSSMVGALAKNIQYF.

This clone was found a few times. This chain links TRBV19 with TRBJ2-7, with TRBD2 matching 8 bases. CDR1 and CDR2 (germline): LNHDA, SQIVND (reference sequence). The CDR3 sequence is 14 residues long. V shed 7 bases, J shed 3 bases, and the junction held 8 bases outside the gene matches. The CDR3 region has the DNA TGTGCCAGTACAAGGACTAGCCAAAGCTACGAGCAGTACTTC. It translates to CASTRTSQSYEQYF.

CDR3 in DNA: TGTGCCAGCAGCTCCGGGCGGGACAGTTATGGCTACACCTTC. This encodes CASSSGRDSYGYTF. V and J are TRBV5-6 and TRBJ1-2, with TRBD1 matching over 7 bases. The CDR3 has 14 residues. From germline, CDR1 is SGHDT and CDR2 YYEEEE. The V segment lost 3 bases and the J segment 5 bases; nucleotides outside the gene matches: 7.

This chain connects TRBV5-6 to TRBJ2-7, with D perhaps matching TRBD2 (5 bases). CDR1 and CDR2 (germline): SGHDT, YYEEEE. The V and J ends lost 4 bases and 7 bases respectively, with 21 bases between them. There are 15 residues in the CDR3. The DNA of the CDR3 is TGTGCCAGCAGCGGAACCCGGACTGCATGGGAGGAGCAGTACTTC. It translates to CASSGTRTAWEEQYF.

The V gene is TRBV18, the J gene TRBJ1-1; D unclear. The CDR3 sequence is 14 residues long. With 3 bases removed from V and 4 bases from J, the gap between germline ends came to 12 bases. Germline CDR1 reads KGHSH; CDR2 reads LQKENI. This CDR3 reads CASSPRIDGTEAFF. In DNA, the CDR3 is TGTGCCAGCTCACCCAGGATTGACGGCACTGAAGCTTTCTTT. Looking up the rest from reference TRBV18 and TRBJ1-1 gives the full variable domain: NAGVMQNPRHLVRRRGQEARLRCSPMKGHSHVYWYRQLPEEGLKFMVYLQKENIIDESGMPKERFSAEFPKEGPSILRIQQVVRGDSAAYFCASSPRIDGTEAFFGQGTRLTVV.

This chain uses TRBV27 with TRBJ2-3; D is perhaps TRBD2 (6 bases). Looked up from germline, CDR1 is MNHEY and CDR2 is SMNVEV (reference sequence). The CDR3 loop spans 16 amino acids. V lost 2 bases and J 2 bases, leaving 14 bases between the germline ends. The CDR3, as DNA: TGTGCCAGCAGTTTACGGCTAGCGAGGTTCACAGATACGCAGTATTTT. Its translation: CASSLRLARFTDTQYF.

The rearrangement joins TRBV15 to TRBJ1-1; no firm D call. This CDR3 has 13 amino acids. V was shortened by 0 bases and J by 3 bases, with 5 bases between the two germline ends. Germline CDR1 is LNHNV and CDR2 is YYDKDF (reference sequence). As DNA, the CDR3 is TGTGCCACCAGCAGAGAAGGGTACACTGAAGCTTTCTTT. Its translation is CATSREGYTEAFF.

The gene calls are TRBV7-9 and TRBJ2-1, with 9 bases lining up with TRBD2. Losses at the gene ends were 1 base for V and 8 bases for J; bases not matched to a gene: 6. This CDR3 is 15 amino acids long. Germline V gives CDR1 SEHNR, CDR2 FQNEAQ (reference sequence). This CDR3 is CASSLESGRTHEQFF. The CDR3 coding sequence is TGTGCCAGCAGCTTAGAGAGCGGGAGGACTCATGAGCAGTTCTTC.

To note about this clone: The sample has other DNA sequences that encode this CDR3 too. This sequence joins TRBV6-6 and TRBJ2-7, with D tentatively TRBD1 or TRBD2 (5 bases each). Germline V gene sequence: CDR1 MNHNY, CDR2 SVGAGI (reference sequence). CDR3 length: 13 amino acids. V was clipped by 2 bases and J by 1 base, with 6 bases between them. The CDR3 region is CASSYGGSYEQYF. CDR3 DNA: TGTGCCAGCAGTTACGGGGGTTCCTACGAGCAGTACTTC.

V and J are TRBV5-1 and TRBJ1-1, with 9 bases aligning to TRBD1. CDR1 is SGHRS and CDR2 is YFSETQ in the germline V gene. J was trimmed by 4 bases and V by 2 bases; bases with no gene match: 12. The CDR3 consists of 17 residues. CDR3 sequence: CASSFSGQGLLGTEAFF. The DNA for the CDR3 is TGCGCCAGCAGCTTCTCGGGACAGGGTCTGTTGGGCACTGAAGCTTTCTTT. The whole variable domain, remainder taken from reference TRBV5-1 and TRBJ1-1, is KAGVTQTPRYLIKTRGQQVTLSCSPISGHRSVSWYQQTPGQGLQFLFEYFSETQRNKGNFPGRFSGRQFSNSRSEMNVSTLELGDSALYLCASSFSGQGLLGTEAFFGQGTRLTVV.

V is TRBV6-1 and J is TRBJ1-5, with D possibly being TRBD1 (6 bases). Trimming stripped 4 bases from V and 8 bases from J, with 21 bases between. Germline V CDR1 and CDR2: MNHNS, SASEGT. The CDR3 has 16 residues. The CDR3 region is CASSGGQEALGEPQHF. Written as DNA, the CDR3 is TGTGCCAGCAGTGGGGGGCAGGAGGCCCTGGGGGAGCCCCAGCATTTT.

The CDR3 protein is CASSFSGTSYASEQFF. For the CDR3, the DNA is TGTGCCAGCAGTTTTAGCGGGACTAGCTACGCCTCTGAGCAGTTCTTC. The V call is TRBV27, the J call TRBJ2-1; 9 bases fit TRBD2. CDR3 size: 16 residues. Trimming removed 3 bases from V and 9 bases from J; junction bases left unmatched: 12. From germline, CDR1 is MNHEY and CDR2 SMNVEV (reference sequence).

This chain connects TRBV7-9 to TRBJ2-2; 16 bases align to TRBD2. This CDR3 is built from 16 residues. J was trimmed by 6 bases and V by 4 bases; bases with no gene match: 2. CDR1 SEHNR and CDR2 FQNEAQ come from the germline V gene (reference sequence). The CDR3 spells CASSSGLAGGPGELFF. CDR3 nucleotides: TGTGCCAGCAGCTCGGGACTAGCGGGAGGGCCCGGGGAGCTGTTTTTT.

V is TRBV27 and J is TRBJ1-2; D possibly corresponds to TRBD1 (5 bases). Germline loops: CDR1 MNHEY, CDR2 SMNVEV (reference sequence). V was pared by 5 bases and J by 14 bases, with 21 bases between. The length of the CDR3 is 13 residues. The CDR3 region is CASSPEAVGGRTF. The DNA for the CDR3 is TGTGCCAGCAGTCCGGAGGCAGTGGGGGGGAGGACCTTC.

This chain connects TRBV7-9 to TRBJ1-2; the match to TRBD1 covers 7 bases. The CDR3 totals 15 residues. Germline lookup yields CDR1 SEHNR and CDR2 FQNEAQ (reference sequence). The ends lost 1 base at V and 4 bases at J; junction bases unmatched: 6. The DNA of the CDR3 is TGTGCCAGCAGCTTAGTCCCAGGGGGTGGCTATGGCTACACCTTC. Translation gives CASSLVPGGGYGYTF.

CDR3 in amino acids: CASSGGTSGDNEQFF. CDR3 DNA: TGTGCCAGCAGCGGGGGGACTAGCGGAGACAATGAGCAGTTCTTC. The V gene is TRBV9, the J gene TRBJ2-1; 11 nucleotides agree with TRBD2. Germline-derived CDR1 and CDR2 are SGDLS and YYNGEE. The CDR3 extends over 15 amino acids. After removal of 3 bases from V and 5 bases from J, the junction contained 4 bases not matched to a gene.

The chain carries TRBV9 and TRBJ2-1, with D unclear. The V gene lost 2 bases and the J gene lost 6 bases, with 9 bases spanning the gap. The CDR3 sequence is 13 residues long. Germline CDR1 SGDLS, CDR2 YYNGEE. CDR3 sequence reads: CASSVGLGNEQFF. CDR3 in DNA: TGTGCCAGCAGCGTGGGCCTCGGCAATGAGCAGTTCTTC.

This chain uses TRBV28 with TRBJ1-4; maybe TRBD1 (6 bases). The CDR3 is 15 amino acids. Germline CDR1 is MDHEN and CDR2 is SYDVKM. The V and J ends lost 6 bases and 7 bases respectively, with 18 bases between them. CDR3: CASSPRRGQAEKLFF. The DNA of the CDR3 is TGTGCCAGCAGCCCTAGGCGGGGGCAGGCTGAAAAACTGTTTTTT.

The chain links TRBV5-5 to TRBJ2-5, with TRBD1 matching 9 bases. The CDR3 sequence is 14 residues long. The germline V gene has CDR1 SGHKS and CDR2 YYEKEE (reference sequence). With 5 bases clipped from V and 3 bases from J, the junction kept 5 bases outside the gene matches. CDR3 sequence reads: CASRVWTGEETQYF. The CDR3 nucleotides are TGTGCCAGCAGGGTTTGGACAGGGGAAGAGACCCAGTACTTC.

Comments on this clone: One junction end disagrees with the germline gene, perhaps due to a read error. The chain employs TRBV6-1 and TRBJ2-3; no clear D gene. The length of the CDR3 is 14 residues. Germline values: CDR1 MNHNS, CDR2 SASEGT. The chain's CDR3 is CASSEVGGTYTQYF. The CDR3 DNA is TGTGCCAGCAGTGAGGTGGGTGGCACATATACGCAGTATTTT.